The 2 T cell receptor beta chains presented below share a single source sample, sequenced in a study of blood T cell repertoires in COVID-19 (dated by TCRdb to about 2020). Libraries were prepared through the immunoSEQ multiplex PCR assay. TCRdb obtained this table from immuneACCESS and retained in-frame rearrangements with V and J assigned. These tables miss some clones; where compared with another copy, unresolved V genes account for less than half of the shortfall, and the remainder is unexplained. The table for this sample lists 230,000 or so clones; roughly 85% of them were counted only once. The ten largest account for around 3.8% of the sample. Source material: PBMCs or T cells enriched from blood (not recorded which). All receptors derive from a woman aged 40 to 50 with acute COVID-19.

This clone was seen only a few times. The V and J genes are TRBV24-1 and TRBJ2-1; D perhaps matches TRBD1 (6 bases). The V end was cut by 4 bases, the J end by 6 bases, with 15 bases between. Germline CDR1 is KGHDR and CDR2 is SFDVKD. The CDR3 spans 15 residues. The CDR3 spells CATSDPRGQLNEQFF. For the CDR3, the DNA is TGTGCCACCAGTGACCCTCGAGGACAGCTCAATGAGCAGTTCTTC.

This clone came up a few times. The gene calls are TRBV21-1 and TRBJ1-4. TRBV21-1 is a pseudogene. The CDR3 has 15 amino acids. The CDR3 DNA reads TGTGCCAGCAGCACTGAAGGAGAATTCAGTGAAAAACTGTTTTTT. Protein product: CASSTEGEFSEKLFF.